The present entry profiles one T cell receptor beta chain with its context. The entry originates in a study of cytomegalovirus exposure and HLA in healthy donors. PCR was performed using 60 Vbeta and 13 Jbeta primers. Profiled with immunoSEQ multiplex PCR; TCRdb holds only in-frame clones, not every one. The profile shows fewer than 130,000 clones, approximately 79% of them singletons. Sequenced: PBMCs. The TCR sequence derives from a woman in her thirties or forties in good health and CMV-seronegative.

The CDR3 loop reads CASGPDQATNEKLFF. The CDR3 nucleotides read TGTGCCAGCGGCCCCGACCAGGCAACTAATGAAAAACTGTTTTTT. V and J are TRBV6-5 and TRBJ1-4; D not resolved. V gave up 8 bases and J gave up 0 bases, with 13 bases separating them. This CDR3 comprises 15 residues. Germline CDR1 reads MNHEY; CDR2 reads SVGAGI.